This TCR beta chain was recovered during a study of Graves' ophthalmopathy and Graves' hyperthyroidism. Study conclusions and caveats: The model reached approximately 70% sensitivity and under 75% specificity for predicting ophthalmopathy progression.

Germline V gene sequence: CDR1 SGHAT, CDR2 FQDESV (reference sequence). V lost 5 bases, J lost 6 bases, and 14 bases lay in between. The CDR3 runs to 13 residues. This clonotype was seen ten or more times. The antigen remains undetermined. Amplified material comprised TCR beta CDR3 regions derived from RNA transcripts. Second-round multiplex PCR came after a first-round RT-PCR that employed HTBI primers. TCRdb fed the multiplex PCR reads into MiXCR, producing one record per CDR3 protein. The top ten clones hold 9.1% of a sample with about 210,000 distinct CDR3 sequences, under 30% of them seen once. Sequencing input: peripheral blood. This TCR was recovered from a man over 45 with Graves' ophthalmopathy. The chain is built from TRBV11-1 and TRBJ2-7; D could derive from TRBD1 or TRBD2 (5 bases each). The CDR3 nucleotides are TGTGCCAGCAGCCCAGCCGGGGCGGGCGAGCAGTACTTC. Translated: CASSPAGAGEQYF. The whole variable domain, remainder taken from reference TRBV11-1 and TRBJ2-7, is EAEVAQSPRYKITEKSQAVAFWCDPISGHATLYWYRQILGQGPELLVQFQDESVVDDSQLPKDRFSAERLKGVDSTLKIQPAELGDSAMYLCASSPAGAGEQYFGPGTRLTVT.